This T cell receptor (beta chain) was sequenced for a study of regulatory T cells in long-lasting Graves disease. In building TCR beta libraries, iRepertoire HTBI primers were used together with Arm-PCR of CDR3 regions. One entry per CDR3 protein results from TCRdb running MiXCR on the multiplex PCR reads. Seen here are 200,000 to 250,000 distinct CDR3 sequences, roughly a fifth observed once, and the top ten hold approximately 15%. This clonotype showed up many times. Germline loops: CDR1 DFQATT, CDR2 SNEGSKA (reference sequence). The CDR3 is made up of 13 amino acids. V shed 3 bases and J shed 5 bases, with 12 bases lying between them. As for time point: newly diagnosed GD, antithyroid drugs for less than 3 months. With RNA extracted from PBMCs as input, the TCR library was made. Under American Thyroid Association guidelines, Graves' disease was diagnosed. In this cohort, patients came from an endocrinology department located in Xi'an, China.

The source of this sequence is a female donor with Graves disease. The sequences come from peripheral blood mononuclear cells (PBMCs), collected at new diagnosis, from a patient treated with antithyroid drugs. V gene TRBV20-1 combines with J gene TRBJ2-3; D is unresolved. CDR3 in DNA: TGCAGTGCTAGTAGTCACCGATTAGATACGCAGTATTTT. Its translation: CSASSHRLDTQYF.